The T cell receptor beta chain described here comes from a study of shared clonotypes between healthy human individuals. Whole-study results and caveats: Depth of sequencing was expected to influence donor clonotype sharing.

This clone has just one count. No antigen is known for it. Measured with immunoSEQ multiplex PCR; TCRdb has only the in-frame clones, and not every one. The data show approximately 810,000 clones, 80% to 95% seen once. Terminally differentiated effector memory CD45RA+ cells were left out of the naive CD8 fraction, which was CD45RO-negative and positively selected for CCR7. The CDR3 is 16 amino acids. The junction had 6 bases not matched to a gene; V was cut back by 2 bases and J by 1 base. The germline V gene encodes CDR1 SGHTA and CDR2 FQGNSA. Sequencing input: naive CD8+ T cells sorted from blood. The receptor's source is a man aged 25-40 years in good health. The rearrangement joins TRBV7-2 to TRBJ1-1; 8 nucleotides match TRBD1. The CDR3 DNA reads TGTGCCAGCAGCTTATCCAGGGGGCAGGAGAACACTGAAGCTTTCTTT. This sequence encodes CASSLSRGQENTEAFF.